This TCR beta chain was recorded in a study of sequential checkpoint blockade in melanoma. At the level of the study: Randomization was 1:1 between first-line nivolumab→ipilimumab and ipilimumab→nivolumab.

Treatment in this sample: randomized to nivolumab then ipilimumab (arm A) or the reverse (arm B). The repertoire was sequenced with immunoSEQ multiplex PCR; TCRdb's copy has only in-frame clones and lacks some. The table includes about 13,000 clones, around 76% detected once. V dropped 1 base and J dropped 3; count of bases not matched to a gene: 1. Germline V gives CDR1 MGHRA, CDR2 YSYEKL. The CDR3 is 16 amino acids. The receptor was isolated from a human patient with melanoma. Some clones in this sample may be carry-over from other donors' samples. The V and J genes are TRBV4-1 and TRBJ2-3; 13 bases match TRBD2. The sample in question was CD8+ T cells sorted from blood (inferred from file names), obtained from a patient given nivolumab and ipilimumab in sequence. The CDR3 reads CASSQGLAGGTDTQYF. CDR3 bases: TGCGCCAGCAGCCAAGGACTAGCGGGGGGAACAGATACGCAGTATTTT.